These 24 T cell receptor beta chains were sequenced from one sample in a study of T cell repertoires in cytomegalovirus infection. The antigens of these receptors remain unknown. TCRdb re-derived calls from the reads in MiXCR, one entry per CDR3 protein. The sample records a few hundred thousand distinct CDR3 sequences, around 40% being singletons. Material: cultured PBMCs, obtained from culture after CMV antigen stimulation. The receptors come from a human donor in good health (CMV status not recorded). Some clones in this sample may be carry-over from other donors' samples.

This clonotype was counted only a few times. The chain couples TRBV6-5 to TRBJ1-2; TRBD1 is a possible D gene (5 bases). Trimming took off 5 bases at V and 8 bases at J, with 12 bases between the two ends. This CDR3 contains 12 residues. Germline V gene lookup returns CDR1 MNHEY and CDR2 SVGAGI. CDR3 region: CASSQDSGGYTF. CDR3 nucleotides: TGTGCCAGCAGTCAAGACTCAGGGGGCTACACCTTC.

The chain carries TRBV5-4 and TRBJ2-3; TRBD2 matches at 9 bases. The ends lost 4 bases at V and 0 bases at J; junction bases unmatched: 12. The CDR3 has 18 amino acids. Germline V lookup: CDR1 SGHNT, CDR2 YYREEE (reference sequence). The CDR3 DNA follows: TGTGCCAGCAGCCGCGGCGGACTGACTAGCGGAAGCACAGATACGCAGTATTTT. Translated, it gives CASSRGGLTSGSTDTQYF.

The CDR3 is CASKGYPGYNNEQFF. Here the CDR3 DNA reads TGTGCCAGCAAGGGCTACCCGGGGTATAACAATGAGCAGTTCTTC. J is TRBJ2-1 and V is TRBV28; possibly TRBD2 for D (5 bases). Germline loops: CDR1 MDHEN, CDR2 SYDVKM. Trimming took 7 bases from V and 5 from J, leaving 18 bases between them. The CDR3 runs 15 residues.

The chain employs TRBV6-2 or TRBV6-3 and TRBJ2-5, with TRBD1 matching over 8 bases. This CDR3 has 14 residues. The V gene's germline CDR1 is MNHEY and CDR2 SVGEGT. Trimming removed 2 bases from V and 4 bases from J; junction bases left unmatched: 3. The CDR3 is CASSYVRGRETQYF. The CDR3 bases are TGTGCCAGCAGTTACGTCAGGGGGCGAGAGACCCAGTACTTC.

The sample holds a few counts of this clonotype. The CDR3 region is CATSTGIFTDTQYF. The CDR3 nucleotides read TGTGCCACCAGCACGGGGATTTTCACAGATACGCAGTATTTT. The genes are TRBV15 and TRBJ2-3; D perhaps matches TRBD2 (5 bases). Germline V lookup: CDR1 LNHNV, CDR2 YYDKDF (reference sequence). CDR3 length: 14 amino acids. V was clipped by 4 bases and J by 2 bases, with 10 bases between them.

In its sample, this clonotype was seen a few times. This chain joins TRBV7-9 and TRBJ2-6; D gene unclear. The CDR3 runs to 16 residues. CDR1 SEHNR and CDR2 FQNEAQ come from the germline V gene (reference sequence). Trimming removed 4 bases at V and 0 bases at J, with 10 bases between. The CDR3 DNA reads TGTGCCAGCAGCTCACCGCGAGACTCTGGGGCCAACGTCCTGACTTTC. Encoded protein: CASSSPRDSGANVLTF.

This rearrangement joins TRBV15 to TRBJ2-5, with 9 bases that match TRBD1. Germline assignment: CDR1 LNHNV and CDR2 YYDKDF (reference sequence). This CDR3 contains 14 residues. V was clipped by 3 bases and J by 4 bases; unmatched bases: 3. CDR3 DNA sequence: TGTGCCACCAGCAGCGGGACAGGGAGAGAGACCCAGTACTTC. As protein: CATSSGTGRETQYF.

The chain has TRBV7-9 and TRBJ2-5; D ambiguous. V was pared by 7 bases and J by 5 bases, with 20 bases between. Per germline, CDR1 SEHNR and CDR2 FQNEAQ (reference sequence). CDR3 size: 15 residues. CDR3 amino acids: CASILGWGSGETQYF. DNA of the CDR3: TGTGCCAGCATCCTCGGCTGGGGATCTGGGGAGACCCAGTACTTC.

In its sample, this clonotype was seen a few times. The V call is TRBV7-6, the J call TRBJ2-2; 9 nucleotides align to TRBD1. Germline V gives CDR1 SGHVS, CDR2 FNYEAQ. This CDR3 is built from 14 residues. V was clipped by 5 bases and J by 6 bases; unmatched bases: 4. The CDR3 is CASSQQGAAGELFF. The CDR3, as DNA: TGTGCCAGCAGCCAACAGGGGGCCGCCGGGGAGCTGTTTTTT.

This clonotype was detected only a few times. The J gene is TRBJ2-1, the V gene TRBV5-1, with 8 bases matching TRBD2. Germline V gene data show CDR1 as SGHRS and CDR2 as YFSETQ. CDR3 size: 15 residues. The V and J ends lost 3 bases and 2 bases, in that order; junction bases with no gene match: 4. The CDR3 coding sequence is TGCGCCAGCAGCTCGGTAGCGGGACCCTACAATGAGCAGTTCTTC. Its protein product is CASSSVAGPYNEQFF. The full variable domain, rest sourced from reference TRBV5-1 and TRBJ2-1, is KAGVTQTPRYLIKTRGQQVTLSCSPISGHRSVSWYQQTPGQGLQFLFEYFSETQRNKGNFPGRFSGRQFSNSRSEMNVSTLELGDSALYLCASSSVAGPYNEQFFGPGTRLTVL.

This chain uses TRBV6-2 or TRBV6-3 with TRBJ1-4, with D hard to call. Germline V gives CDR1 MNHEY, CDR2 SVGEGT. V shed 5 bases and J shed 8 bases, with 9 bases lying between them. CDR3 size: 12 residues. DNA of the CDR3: TGTGCCAGCAGTGAAATGGAGGAAAAACTGTTTTTT. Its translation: CASSEMEEKLFF.

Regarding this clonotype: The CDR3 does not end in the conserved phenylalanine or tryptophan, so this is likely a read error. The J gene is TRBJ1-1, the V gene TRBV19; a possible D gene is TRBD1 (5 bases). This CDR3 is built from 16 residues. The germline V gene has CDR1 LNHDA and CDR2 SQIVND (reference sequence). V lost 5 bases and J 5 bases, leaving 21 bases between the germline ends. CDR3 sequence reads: CASSASWGPGLTEAFV. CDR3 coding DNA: TGTGCCAGTAGTGCGAGCTGGGGACCGGGTCTTACTGAAGCTTTCGTT.

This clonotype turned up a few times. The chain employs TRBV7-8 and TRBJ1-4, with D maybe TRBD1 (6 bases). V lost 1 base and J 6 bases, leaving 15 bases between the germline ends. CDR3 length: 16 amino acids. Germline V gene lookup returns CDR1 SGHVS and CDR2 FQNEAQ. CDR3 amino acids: CASSLGWRGGDEKLFF. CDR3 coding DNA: TGTGCCAGCAGCTTAGGTTGGCGGGGGGGCGATGAAAAACTGTTTTTT. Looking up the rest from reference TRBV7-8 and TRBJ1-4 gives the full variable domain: GAGVSQSPRYKVAKRGQDVALRCDPISGHVSLFWYQQALGQGPEFLTYFQNEAQLDKSGLPSDRFFAERPEGSVSTLKIQRTQQEDSAVYLCASSLGWRGGDEKLFFGSGTQLSVL.

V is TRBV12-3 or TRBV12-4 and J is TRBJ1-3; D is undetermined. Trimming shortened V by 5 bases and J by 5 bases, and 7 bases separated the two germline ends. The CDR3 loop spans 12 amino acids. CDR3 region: CASSRQRNTIYF. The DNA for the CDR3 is TGTGCCAGCAGTCGGCAGAGAAACACCATATATTTT.

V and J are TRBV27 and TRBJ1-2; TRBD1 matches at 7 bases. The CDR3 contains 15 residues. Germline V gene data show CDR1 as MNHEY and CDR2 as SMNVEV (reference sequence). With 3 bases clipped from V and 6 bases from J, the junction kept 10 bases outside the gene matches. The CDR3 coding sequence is TGTGCCAGCAGTTTCCGAGAGGGGCAGGGGGATGGCTACACCTTC. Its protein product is CASSFREGQGDGYTF.

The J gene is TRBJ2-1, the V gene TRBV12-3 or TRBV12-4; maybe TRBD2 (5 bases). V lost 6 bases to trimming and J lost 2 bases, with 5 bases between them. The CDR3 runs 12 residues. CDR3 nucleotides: TGTGCCAGCAGGCGGGCCTACAATGAGCAGTTCTTC. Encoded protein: CASRRAYNEQFF.

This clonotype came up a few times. This CDR3 is CASSSRRGSWGEQYF. CDR3 DNA: TGTGCCAGCAGCTCACGTCGCGGCTCTTGGGGCGAGCAGTACTTC. The chain links TRBV7-2 to TRBJ2-7, with D unresolved. V lost 4 bases and J 6 bases, leaving 19 bases between the germline ends. Germline CDR1 SGHTA, CDR2 FQGNSA. This CDR3 comprises 15 residues.

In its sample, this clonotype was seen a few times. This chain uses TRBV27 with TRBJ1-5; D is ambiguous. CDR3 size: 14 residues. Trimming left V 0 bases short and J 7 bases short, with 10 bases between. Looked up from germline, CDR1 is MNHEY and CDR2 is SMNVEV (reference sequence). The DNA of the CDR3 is TGTGCCAGCAGTTTATCGGTAGGGAGACAGCCCCAGCATTTT. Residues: CASSLSVGRQPQHF.

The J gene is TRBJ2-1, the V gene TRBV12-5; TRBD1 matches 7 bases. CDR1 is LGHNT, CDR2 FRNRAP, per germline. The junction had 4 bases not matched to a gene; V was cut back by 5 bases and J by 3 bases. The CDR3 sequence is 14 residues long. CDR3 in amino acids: CASGAGTDYNEQFF. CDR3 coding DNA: TGTGCTAGTGGTGCCGGGACAGACTACAATGAGCAGTTCTTC.

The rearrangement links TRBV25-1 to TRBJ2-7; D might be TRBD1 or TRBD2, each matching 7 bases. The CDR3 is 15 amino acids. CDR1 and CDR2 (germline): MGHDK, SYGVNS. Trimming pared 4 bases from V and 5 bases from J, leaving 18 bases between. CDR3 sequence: CASSVSSGTANEQYF. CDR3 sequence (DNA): TGTGCCAGCAGTGTTTCGAGCGGGACAGCAAACGAGCAGTACTTC.

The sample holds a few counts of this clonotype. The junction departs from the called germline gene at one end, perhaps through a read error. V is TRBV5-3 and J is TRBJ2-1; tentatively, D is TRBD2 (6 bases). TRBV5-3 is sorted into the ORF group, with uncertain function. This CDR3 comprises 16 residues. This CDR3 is CASSLVVGGVYNEQFF. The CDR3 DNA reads TGTGCCAGCAGCTTGGTAGTGGGGGGAGTCTACAATGAGCAGTTCTTC.

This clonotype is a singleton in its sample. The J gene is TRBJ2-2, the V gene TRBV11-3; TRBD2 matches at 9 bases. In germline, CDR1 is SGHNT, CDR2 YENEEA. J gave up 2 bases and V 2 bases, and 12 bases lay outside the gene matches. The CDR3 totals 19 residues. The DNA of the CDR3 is TGTGCCAGCAGCTTATTAGCGGGGGCCGGAACAAGAAACACCGGGGAGCTGTTTTTT. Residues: CASSLLAGAGTRNTGELFF.

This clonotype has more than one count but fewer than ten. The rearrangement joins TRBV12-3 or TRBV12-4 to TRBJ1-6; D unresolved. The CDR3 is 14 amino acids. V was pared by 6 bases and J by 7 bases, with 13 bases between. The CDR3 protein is CASSPARGNSPLHF. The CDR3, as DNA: TGTGCCAGCAGCCCCGCGCGCGGCAATTCACCCCTCCACTTT.

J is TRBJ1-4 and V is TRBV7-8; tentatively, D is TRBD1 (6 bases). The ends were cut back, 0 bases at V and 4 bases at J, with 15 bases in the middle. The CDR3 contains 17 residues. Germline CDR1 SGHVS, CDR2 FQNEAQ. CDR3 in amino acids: CASSLAVSGRGNEKLFF. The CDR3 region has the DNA TGTGCCAGCAGCTTAGCGGTGTCCGGCAGGGGTAATGAAAAACTGTTTTTT.